A selection of T cell receptor beta chains follows, all from one sample in a study of CD8+CD57+ T cells in acquired aplastic anemia. TCRdb analysed the reads with MiXCR anew, one entry per CDR3 protein. This table has some 220,000 distinct CDR3 sequences, 34% appearing once. Sequenced input: sorted CD4+, CD8+, or CD8+CD57+ T cells (not recorded which) from PBMCs. The receptors here all came from a human donor in good health, serving as a control. The CDR3 runs from the conserved cysteine through the conserved F or W. Fields, in order: V gene, clone size, J gene, D gene, CDR3 DNA, CDR3 protein. The D gene is left open where the match is weak. Only some rows state a clone size, as once, few, many or a class for expanded clones.

>TRBV14|.|TRBJ2-7|.
TGTGCCAGCAGCCACAGATGGGGCTTACAGGGCCTCCCCTACGAGCAGTACTTC
CASSHRWGLQGLPYEQYF
>TRBV20-1|.|TRBJ2-3|TRBD2
TGCAGTGCAAAGACGGAGGGACTAGCGGGGGACAGCACAGATACGCAGTATTTT
CSAKTEGLAGDSTDTQYF
>TRBV9|many|TRBJ1-1|.
TGTGCCAGCAGCTTAAGTCCAAGCGGACCGTCATCTTTCTTT
CASSLSPSGPSSFF
>TRBV4-2|many|TRBJ2-7|.
TGTGCCAGCAGCCGAGGGGGGGCCTCCTACGAGCAGTACTTC
CASSRGGASYEQYF
>TRBV10-3|.|TRBJ2-7|.
TGTGCCATCAGCGAACCCCGAGGGGCCTACGAGCAGTACTTC
CAISEPRGAYEQYF
>TRBV2|many|TRBJ1-1|.
TGTGCCAGCAGTGAAAGGAGCTCCACTGAAGCTTTCTTT
CASSERSSTEAFF
>TRBV5-6|many|TRBJ1-6|TRBD1
TGTGCCAGCAGCGACGGACAGGGAAAGGCACCCCTCCACTTT
CASSDGQGKAPLHF
>TRBV5-1|.|TRBJ2-3|TRBD2
TGCGCCAGCCGAAGGGGAATGGGACTAGCGACTGCAGATACGCAGTATTTT
CASRRGMGLATADTQYF
>TRBV9|.|TRBJ2-7|.
TGTGCCAGCAGCGCAGGATACACCTACGAGCAGTACTTC
CASSAGYTYEQYF
>TRBV5-6|many|TRBJ1-2|TRBD1
TGTGCCAGCAGCTCCGGACAGGGCAGGGGCTATGGCTACACCTTC
CASSSGQGRGYGYTF
>TRBV15|.|TRBJ2-7|.
TGTGCCACCAGCAGAGGTAAATCTATGGAACTCTACGAGCAGTACTTC
CATSRGKSMELYEQYF
>TRBV24-1|.|TRBJ2-5|TRBD2
TGTGCCACCAGTGACCCTAGCGGGACAGCCCTAGACTTC
CATSDPSGTALDF
>TRBV19|.|TRBJ1-1|.
TGTGCCAGTAGTCCCTGGACAGTGCTAGGGAACACTGAAGCTTTCTTT
CASSPWTVLGNTEAFF
>TRBV15|.|TRBJ2-7|.
TGTGCCACCAGCACCTACTACGAGCAGTACTTC
CATSTYYEQYF
>TRBV18|.|TRBJ2-7|.
TGTGCCAGCTCACCCATAGCGGTCAGCTCCTACGAGCAGTACTTC
CASSPIAVSSYEQYF
>TRBV7-2|many|TRBJ1-2|.
TGTGCCAGCACCAATGGCGGGGCCTATGGCTACACCTTC
CASTNGGAYGYTF
>TRBV11-2|many|TRBJ2-7|TRBD2
TGTGCCAGCAGCTCCCAAAGGACTAGCGGGGGTGGATACGAGCAGTACTTC
CASSSQRTSGGGYEQYF
>TRBV10-1|once|TRBJ2-2|.
TGCGCCAGCAGTGAAGGCCAGGGGAACGGGGAGCTGTTTTTT
CASSEGQGNGELFF
>TRBV19|.|TRBJ2-7|TRBD1
TGTGCCAGTAGTATAGACCCCTACAGGGGGCGAAACGAGCAGTACTTC
CASSIDPYRGRNEQYF
>TRBV25-1|few|TRBJ2-6|.
TGTGCCAGCAGTGAATGGGGACGGAACTCTGGGGCCAACGTCCTGACTTTC
CASSEWGRNSGANVLTF
>TRBV7-4|many|TRBJ2-7|TRBD2
TGTGCCAGCAGCCTTAGCGGGGGATTCACCTACGAGCAGTACTTC
CASSLSGGFTYEQYF
>TRBV7-9|many|TRBJ1-3|TRBD1
TGTGCCAGCAGCCTAAAACCGGGACAGGGTACAATCTCTGGAAACACCATATATTTT
CASSLKPGQGTISGNTIYF
>TRBV5-1|few|TRBJ2-1|TRBD2
TGCGCCAGCAGCTCGGGACTAGCCGAGGGTGAGCAGTTCTTC
CASSSGLAEGEQFF
>TRBV12-5|.|TRBJ1-1|TRBD1
TGTGCTAGTGGTTCAGGGACAGGGACTGAAGCTTTCTTT
CASGSGTGTEAFF
>TRBV19|many|TRBJ1-1|.
TGTGCCAGTTCTACAGGGTGGAACACTGAAGCTTTCTTT
CASSTGWNTEAFF
>TRBV20-1|many|TRBJ2-5|.
TGCAGTGCTAGTGGGGGGCAAGAGACCCAGTACTTC
CSASGGQETQYF